This TCR beta chain was identified in a study of T-cell memory formation after mild COVID-19. Study-wide results and caveats: Among CD4+ contracting clones, most were CM and EM, and CD8+ ones EMRA.

TCRdb processed the 5' RACE reads anew with MiXCR; each CDR3 protein has one entry. The sample lists roughly 380,000 distinct CDR3 sequences, around 28% occurring once. This clonotype was observed a few times. Its cognate antigen is unknown. Germline lookup yields CDR1 LGHNA and CDR2 YNFKEQ. V shed 1 base and J shed 0 bases, with 9 bases lying between them. The CDR3 length is 16 residues. The gene calls are TRBV4-2 and TRBJ2-2; D gene unclear. The sequencing sample was made of PBMCs or a T cell subset sorted from them (not recorded which). This TCR derives from an adult woman who had mild COVID-19 (a few samples of this study predate the infection). Cell type and time point are not known. The DNA for the CDR3 is TGTGCCAGCAGCCAAGTTCTTAGACCGAACACCGGGGAGCTGTTTTTT. Translation gives CASSQVLRPNTGELFF.